This T cell receptor (beta chain) appears in the sequencing data of a study of CD8 T cells in ankylosing spondylitis. The length of the CDR3 is 13 residues. V gave up 1 base and J gave up 3 bases; unmatched junction bases: 1. CDR1 and CDR2 (germline): SQVTM, ANQGSEA. One entry per CDR3 protein results from TCRdb running MiXCR on the 5' RACE reads. The sample holds roughly 240,000 distinct CDR3 sequences, over 30% seen once. This clonotype appeared a single time. What was sequenced was blood, either unsorted or a sorted T cell fraction (not recorded which). The source of this sequence is a male donor with ankylosing spondylitis or in good health (not recorded which). The chain carries TRBV29-1 and TRBJ2-3, with 7 bases that match TRBD2. CDR3 in DNA: TGCAGCGTTGAAGGGGGGGGTACAGATACGCAGTATTTT. This encodes CSVEGGGTDTQYF.